A selection of T cell receptor beta chains follows, all from one sample in a study of identical twins. MiXCR was run by TCRdb on the 5' RACE reads, yielding one entry per CDR3 protein. The sample has 690,000 or so distinct CDR3 sequences, over 8.5% seen once. These data were also filed under a second study, of yellow fever vaccine responses in identical twins.

Material: PBMCs. The origin of the receptors is a woman aged 18 to 35 in good health. Both conserved end residues are part of each CDR3. The order of the fields is V gene, J gene, clone size, D gene, CDR3 protein, CDR3 DNA. The D gene is left open where the match is weak. Rows give clone size only sometimes, using once, few, many, or a class for an expanded clone.

V: TRBV25-1
J: TRBJ1-1
size: few
D: .
CDR3: CASSEGLGREAFF
DNA: TGTGCCAGCAGTGAAGGCCTAGGGAGAGAAGCTTTCTTT

V: TRBV5-5
J: TRBJ2-7
size: .
D: TRBD2
CDR3: CASSAGTSGYVEQYF
DNA: TGTGCCAGCAGCGCCGGGACTAGCGGGTATGTCGAGCAGTACTTC

V: TRBV7-9
J: TRBJ2-5
size: .
D: .
CDR3: CASAIRDQETQYF
DNA: TGTGCCAGTGCAATCCGGGACCAAGAGACCCAGTACTTC

V: TRBV12-3/TRBV12-4
J: TRBJ2-1
size: few
D: TRBD1
CDR3: CASSLRDRGVGEQFF
DNA: TGTGCCAGCAGTTTGCGGGACAGGGGGGTAGGTGAGCAGTTCTTC

V: TRBV20-1
J: TRBJ2-1
size: many
D: .
CDR3: CSAGRQGDSYNEQFF
DNA: TGCAGTGCTGGCAGACAAGGAGATTCCTACAATGAGCAGTTCTTC

V: TRBV4-3
J: TRBJ1-2
size: .
D: .
CDR3: CASSQDRGINYGYTF
DNA: TGCGCCAGCAGCCAAGATAGGGGAATTAACTATGGCTACACCTTC

V: TRBV10-3
J: TRBJ2-5
size: few
D: .
CDR3: CAISELSSEEETQYF
DNA: TGTGCCATCAGTGAGTTGTCTAGCGAGGAAGAGACCCAGTACTTC

V: TRBV7-9
J: TRBJ2-1
size: .
D: TRBD1
CDR3: CASSSPRQGAGYNEQFF
DNA: TGTGCCAGCAGCTCGCCGCGACAGGGGGCAGGCTACAATGAGCAGTTCTTC

V: TRBV4-2
J: TRBJ2-1
size: few
D: TRBD2
CDR3: CASSLETSAKEQFF
DNA: TGTGCCAGCAGCCTCGAAACTAGCGCGAAAGAGCAGTTCTTC

V: TRBV6-1
J: TRBJ2-6
size: .
D: .
CDR3: CASRGTGANVLTF
DNA: TGTGCCAGCCGAGGCACCGGGGCCAACGTCCTGACTTTC

V: TRBV20-1
J: TRBJ2-5
size: few
D: .
CDR3: CSARDPPRRERYQETQYF
DNA: TGCAGTGCTAGAGATCCACCCCGTAGGGAGAGGTACCAAGAGACCCAGTACTTC

V: TRBV14
J: TRBJ2-1
size: .
D: TRBD1
CDR3: CASSPDRLNEQFF
DNA: TGTGCCAGCAGCCCGGACAGGTTAAATGAGCAGTTCTTC

V: TRBV7-9
J: TRBJ2-7
size: few
D: TRBD1
CDR3: CASSFMTGGGPLQYF
DNA: TGTGCCAGCAGCTTTATGACAGGGGGGGGACCTCTGCAGTACTTC

V: TRBV20-1
J: TRBJ2-2
size: many
D: TRBD2
CDR3: CSARTRKNTGELFF
DNA: TGCAGTGCCCGGACTAGAAAGAACACCGGGGAGCTGTTTTTT

V: TRBV6-2/TRBV6-3
J: TRBJ2-7
size: few
D: .
CDR3: CASSRGVSEQYF
DNA: TGTGCCAGCAGTCGGGGAGTCTCCGAGCAGTACTTC

V: TRBV6-1
J: TRBJ2-2
size: .
D: .
CDR3: CASSLKQGASGELFFF
DNA: .

V: TRBV5-6
J: TRBJ2-2
size: .
D: .
CDR3: CASSPGQRGNTGELFF
DNA: TGTGCCAGCAGCCCCGGACAGCGCGGGAACACCGGGGAGCTGTTTTTT

V: TRBV27
J: TRBJ2-2
size: few
D: .
CDR3: CASTKDNSGELFF
DNA: TGTGCCAGCACCAAGGACAATTCCGGGGAGCTGTTTTTT

V: TRBV5-6
J: TRBJ1-1
size: .
D: TRBD1
CDR3: CASTRTGGLYTEAFF
DNA: TGTGCCAGCACCCGGACAGGGGGCTTGTACACTGAAGCTTTCTTT

V: TRBV28
J: TRBJ2-4
size: .
D: .
CDR3: CASSLNQAKNIQYF
DNA: TGTGCCAGCAGTTTGAACCAAGCCAAAAACATTCAGTACTTC

V: TRBV29-1
J: TRBJ2-7
size: few
D: .
CDR3: CSVEFYVGGEQYF
DNA: TGCAGCGTTGAGTTTTATGTAGGCGGGGAGCAGTACTTC

V: TRBV7-2
J: TRBJ1-1
size: .
D: .
CDR3: CASSLIVRNTEAFF
DNA: TGTGCCAGCAGCTTAATAGTGCGGAACACTGAAGCTTTCTTT

V: TRBV5-1
J: TRBJ2-2
size: .
D: .
CDR3: CASSFSLVDTGELFF
DNA: TGCGCCAGCAGCTTCTCACTAGTAGACACCGGGGAGCTGTTTTTT

V: TRBV29-1
J: TRBJ1-6
size: many
D: .
CDR3: CSVLDGYNSPLHF
DNA: TGCAGCGTCCTGGACGGTTATAATTCACCCCTCCACTTT

V: TRBV24-1
J: TRBJ2-1
size: .
D: .
CDR3: CATSDRDEQFF
DNA: TGTGCCACCAGTGATAGGGATGAGCAGTTCTTC

V: TRBV18
J: TRBJ2-7
size: .
D: TRBD2
CDR3: CASSSLSGGPSNEQYF
DNA: TGTGCCAGCTCATCCTTAAGCGGGGGGCCATCTAATGAGCAGTACTTC

V: TRBV27
J: TRBJ2-1
size: few
D: TRBD2
CDR3: CASSFGAGGPSYNEQFF
DNA: TGTGCCAGCAGTTTCGGGGCGGGGGGGCCCTCCTACAATGAGCAGTTCTTC

V: TRBV29-1
J: TRBJ1-1
size: .
D: .
CDR3: CSVDVSLNTEAFF
DNA: TGCAGCGTTGATGTCAGCTTGAACACTGAAGCTTTCTTT

V: TRBV4-3
J: TRBJ2-7
size: few
D: .
CDR3: CASSQDISSVYEQYF
DNA: TGCGCCAGCAGCCAAGATATCTCGAGCGTCTACGAGCAGTACTTC

V: TRBV7-9
J: TRBJ2-1
size: many
D: TRBD2
CDR3: CASSSQTSGGYNEQFF
DNA: TGTGCCAGCAGCTCTCAGACTAGCGGGGGATACAATGAGCAGTTCTTC

V: TRBV3-1
J: TRBJ2-5
size: .
D: TRBD1
CDR3: CASSQNPGGVGETQYF
DNA: TGTGCCAGCAGCCAAAACCCAGGGGGCGTCGGGGAGACCCAGTACTTC

V: TRBV20-1
J: TRBJ2-1
size: few
D: TRBD2
CDR3: CSARGIAGPYNEQFF
DNA: TGCAGTGCTAGAGGAATAGCGGGGCCCTACAATGAGCAGTTCTTC

V: TRBV28
J: TRBJ2-1
size: few
D: .
CDR3: CASSFRPNNEQFF
DNA: TGTGCCAGCAGTTTCAGACCGAACAATGAGCAGTTCTTC